These 17 T cell receptor beta chains were all obtained from the same sample, sequenced in a study of blood T cell repertoires in COVID-19. Method: immunoSEQ multiplex PCR; TCRdb's copy keeps in-frame clones and lacks some. The data show approximately 93,000 clones, 80% to 90% seen once. The sequenced sample consisted of peripheral blood. Receptors were obtained from a man in his fifties or sixties with COVID-19, enrolled during active disease.

The chain is built from TRBV7-8 and TRBJ1-6; the D is unclear. V shed 5 bases and J shed 3 bases, with 14 bases lying between them. The germline gives CDR1 SGHVS, CDR2 FQNEAQ. This CDR3 is built from 16 residues. The CDR3 protein is CASSTGKGLYNSPLHF. The CDR3 DNA is TGTGCCAGCAGCACCGGGAAGGGTCTCTATAATTCACCCCTCCACTTT. Looking up the rest from reference TRBV7-8 and TRBJ1-6 gives the full variable domain: GAGVSQSPRYKVAKRGQDVALRCDPISGHVSLFWYQQALGQGPEFLTYFQNEAQLDKSGLPSDRFFAERPEGSVSTLKIQRTQQEDSAVYLCASSTGKGLYNSPLHFGNGTRLTVT.

The genes are TRBV10-3 and TRBJ1-1, with TRBD1 matching 7 bases. J was trimmed by 3 bases and V by 8 bases; bases with no gene match: 6. Germline CDR1 ENHRY, CDR2 SYGVKD. This CDR3 is built from 13 residues. DNA of the CDR3: TGTGCCATCGCAACAGACAGGGACACTGAAGCTTTCTTT. It specifies CAIATDRDTEAFF.

The rearrangement joins TRBV5-4 to TRBJ2-5; 8 bases match TRBD1. The CDR3 has 12 amino acids. Trimming at V came to 9 bases and at J to 3 bases, leaving 4 bases not matched to a gene. Germline CDR1 reads SGHNT; CDR2 reads YYREEE (reference sequence). The CDR3 bases are TGTGCCACCACGACAGGGGAAGAGACCCAGTACTTC. This encodes CATTTGEETQYF.

This rearrangement joins TRBV7-9 to TRBJ1-4; D might be TRBD1 (6 bases). The V gene's germline CDR1 is SEHNR and CDR2 FQNEAQ (reference sequence). The CDR3 loop spans 16 amino acids. V lost 5 bases to trimming and J lost 0 bases, with 13 bases between them. Here the CDR3 reads CASSRQEYSTNEKLFF. For the CDR3, the DNA is TGTGCCAGCAGCAGACAGGAATACTCAACTAATGAAAAACTGTTTTTT. Variable domain in full (rest from reference TRBV7-9 and TRBJ1-4): DTGVSQNPRHKITKRGQNVTFRCDPISEHNRLYWYRQTLGQGPEFLTYFQNEAQLEKSRLLSDRFSAERPKGSFSTLEIQRTEQGDSAMYLCASSRQEYSTNEKLFFGSGTQLSVL.

This rearrangement joins TRBV4-1 to TRBJ1-6; 7 nucleotides line up with TRBD1. The CDR3 runs 15 residues. The germline V gene has CDR1 MGHRA and CDR2 YSYEKL. The V gene end was trimmed by 4 bases and the J gene end by 7 bases; junction bases not matched to a gene: 7. In DNA form, the CDR3 reads TGCGCCAGCAGCCGCCCCGGGACAGTAAATTCACCCCTCCACTTT. Translation gives CASSRPGTVNSPLHF.

The CDR3 sequence: CASSLAYKDTHNSPLHF. DNA for the CDR3: TGCGCCAGCAGCTTAGCCTATAAGGACACACATAATTCACCCCTCCACTTT. The V call is TRBV5-1, the J call TRBJ1-6; D perhaps matches TRBD1 (5 bases). The CDR3 runs to 17 residues. Germline V gene lookup returns CDR1 SGHRS and CDR2 YFSETQ. V lost 2 bases to trimming and J lost 5 bases, with 17 bases between them. The full variable domain, completed using reference TRBV5-1 and TRBJ1-6, is KAGVTQTPRYLIKTRGQQVTLSCSPISGHRSVSWYQQTPGQGLQFLFEYFSETQRNKGNFPGRFSGRQFSNSRSEMNVSTLELGDSALYLCASSLAYKDTHNSPLHFGNGTRLTVT.

The rearrangement joins TRBV7-9 to TRBJ1-5; TRBD1 matches 9 bases. This CDR3 spans 14 amino acids. V lost 5 bases, J lost 6 bases, and 5 bases stayed unmatched. From germline, CDR1 is SEHNR and CDR2 FQNEAQ (reference sequence). The CDR3 DNA sequence: TGTGCCAGCAGCCCCGGGACAGGGCGTCAGCCCCAGCATTTT. This translates into CASSPGTGRQPQHF.

The V gene is TRBV4-1, the J gene TRBJ2-1, with 13 positions matching TRBD2. Germline CDR1 is MGHRA and CDR2 is YSYEKL. The CDR3 loop spans 17 amino acids. After removal of 2 bases from V and 7 bases from J, the junction contained 8 bases not matched to a gene. CDR3 coding DNA: TGCGCCAGCAGCCAAAGAACTAGCGGGGGGGCCTTGAATGAGCAGTTCTTC. Protein sequence: CASSQRTSGGALNEQFF.

The CDR3: CASSFSAGEYNEQFF. The DNA of the CDR3 is TGTGCCAGCAGCTTCTCAGCGGGGGAGTACAATGAGCAGTTCTTC. The chain carries TRBV7-2 and TRBJ2-1; 8 bases are shared with TRBD2. From germline, CDR1 is SGHTA and CDR2 FQGNSA. The CDR3 extends over 15 amino acids. With 3 bases clipped from V and 4 bases from J, the junction kept 5 bases outside the gene matches.

The V call is TRBV7-9, the J call TRBJ1-1, with 7 bases that match TRBD1. The CDR3 is made up of 15 amino acids. Germline V gives CDR1 SEHNR, CDR2 FQNEAQ (reference sequence). Losses at the gene ends were 2 bases for V and 1 base for J; bases not matched to a gene: 4. CDR3 bases: TGTGCCAGCAGCTTACTCGAGGGGGCGAACACTGAAGCTTTCTTT. As protein: CASSLLEGANTEAFF.

The chain combines TRBV18 with TRBJ1-1, with 7 bases identical to TRBD1. The length of the CDR3 is 12 residues. The germline gives CDR1 KGHSH, CDR2 LQKENI. Trimming at V came to 5 bases and at J to 5 bases, leaving 2 bases not matched to a gene. The CDR3 is CASSTGETEAFF. The CDR3 nucleotides read TGTGCCAGCTCAACAGGGGAAACTGAAGCTTTCTTT.

This sequence joins TRBV30 and TRBJ1-2, with TRBD1 as a possible D gene (6 bases). The CDR3 has 12 amino acids. In germline, CDR1 is GTSNPN, CDR2 SVGIG (reference sequence). Trimming stripped 0 bases from V and 7 bases from J, with 9 bases between. Written as DNA, the CDR3 is TGTGCCTGGAGTGTCTACAGGGTTGGCTACACCTTC. Its translation is CAWSVYRVGYTF.

This chain joins TRBV6-2 or TRBV6-3 and TRBJ1-1; TRBD1 matches at 8 bases. This CDR3 region has 13 residues. J gave up 4 bases and V 2 bases, and 0 bases lay outside the gene matches. Per germline, CDR1 MNHEY and CDR2 SVGEGT. The CDR3 sequence: CASSYTGGTEAFF. CDR3 in DNA: TGTGCCAGCAGTTACACAGGGGGCACTGAAGCTTTCTTT.

This clone was detected once. This chain connects TRBV9 to TRBJ2-1, with 7 bases aligning to TRBD2. The CDR3 loop spans 13 amino acids. J gave up 8 bases and V 4 bases, and 6 bases lay outside the gene matches. The V gene's germline CDR1 is SGDLS and CDR2 YYNGEE. This CDR3 reads CASSTGGFDEQFF. The CDR3 nucleotides read TGTGCCAGCAGCACGGGAGGATTCGATGAGCAGTTCTTC. Complete variable domain (other parts from reference TRBV9 and TRBJ2-1): DSGVTQTPKHLITATGQRVTLRCSPRSGDLSVYWYQQSLDQGLQFLIQYYNGEERAKGNILERFSAQQFPDLHSELNLSSLELGDSALYFCASSTGGFDEQFFGPGTRLTVL.

The V gene is TRBV7-2, the J gene TRBJ1-2; a weak D match, TRBD1 (5 bases). Per germline, CDR1 SGHTA and CDR2 FQGNSA. This CDR3 region has 15 residues. Trimming removed 1 base at V and 4 bases at J, with 13 bases between. The CDR3 sequence: CASSLVQGSTYGYTF. As DNA, the CDR3 is TGTGCCAGCAGCTTAGTCCAGGGCTCTACCTATGGCTACACCTTC.

The chain couples TRBV2 to TRBJ1-2; D call uncertain. The germline gives CDR1 SNHLY, CDR2 FYNNEI. CDR3 length: 10 amino acids. V was pared by 11 bases and J by 4 bases, with 8 bases between. The CDR3 DNA reads as TGTGCCGTGGGCCCCTATGGCTACACCTTC. It yields the protein CAVGPYGYTF.

The genes are TRBV28 and TRBJ1-6; TRBD1 is a possible D gene (6 bases). Deletions cut 10 bases from V and 13 bases from J, with 20 bases between. The V gene's germline CDR1 is MDHEN and CDR2 SYDVKM. The CDR3 spans 13 residues. The CDR3 loop is CATRGQNSHPLHF. CDR3 nucleotide sequence: TGTGCCACCCGAGGACAGAATTCTCACCCCCTCCACTTT.